The next 27 T cell receptor beta chains were all read from a single sample in a study of sequential checkpoint blockade in melanoma. The treatment was: randomized to nivolumab then ipilimumab (arm A) or the reverse (arm B). TCRdb's copy holds only in-frame clones and misses some; the assay was immunoSEQ multiplex PCR. The sample has roughly 21,000 clones; around 25% are singletons. The sample here was tumor tissue (inferred from file names), taken from a patient given nivolumab and ipilimumab in sequence. The receptors were sampled from a human donor with melanoma.

J is TRBJ2-3 and V is TRBV5-1, with 10 bases identical to TRBD2. J lost 4 bases, V lost 1 base, and 9 bases had no gene match. This CDR3 has 17 residues. Germline assignment: CDR1 SGHRS and CDR2 YFSETQ. CDR3 residues: CASSLRSSGGPPDTQYF. The CDR3 DNA sequence: TGCGCCAGCAGCTTGAGGTCTAGCGGGGGACCCCCAGATACGCAGTATTTT.

This clone was seen only a few times. This chain links TRBV12-5 with TRBJ2-7, with D maybe TRBD2 (5 bases). Per the germline V gene, CDR1 is LGHNT and CDR2 is FRNRAP. The CDR3 totals 12 residues. The CDR3 loop is CASGRSTYEQYF. Written as DNA, the CDR3 is TGTGCCAGCGGCCGATCGACCTACGAGCAGTACTTC. Looking up the rest from reference TRBV12-5 and TRBJ2-7 gives the full variable domain: DARVTQTPRHKVTEMGQEVTMRCQPILGHNTVFWYRQTMMQGLELLAYFRNRAPLDDSGMPKDRFSAEMPDATLATLKIQPSEPRDSAVYFCASGRSTYEQYFGPGTRLTVT.

In this sample, this clone turned up a few times. The chain carries TRBV29-1 and TRBJ1-1, with D maybe TRBD1 (5 bases). From germline, CDR1 is SQVTM and CDR2 ANQGSEA. Between the trimmed V and J ends, which lost 6 bases and 4 bases, there was a span of 15 bases. The CDR3 spans 13 residues. The DNA of the CDR3 is TGCAGCGTCCCTCCCGGGGGTTCCACTGAAGCTTTCTTT. Amino acid sequence: CSVPPGGSTEAFF.

This chain links TRBV19 with TRBJ1-1; D gene uncertain. The germline V gene encodes CDR1 LNHDA and CDR2 SQIVND (reference sequence). This CDR3 comprises 13 residues. V lost 10 bases to trimming and J lost 3 bases, with 15 bases between them. CDR3 sequence reads: CATSHGLDTEAFF. The DNA for the CDR3 is TGTGCCACCTCACATGGGCTAGACACTGAAGCTTTCTTT.

This clone came up a few times. CDR3 loop: CASSFTGLSSGANVLTF. The CDR3 region has the DNA TGTGCCAGCAGCTTTACAGGACTTTCCTCTGGGGCCAACGTCCTGACTTTC. J is TRBJ2-6 and V is TRBV11-3, with D perhaps assigned TRBD1 or TRBD2 (5 bases each). Germline V gene sequence: CDR1 SGHNT, CDR2 YENEEA. V gave up 3 bases and J gave up 0 bases, with 12 bases separating them. The CDR3 consists of 17 residues. The full variable domain, with the rest looked up from reference TRBV11-3 and TRBJ2-6, is EAGVVQSPRYKIIEKKQPVAFWCNPISGHNTLYWYLQNLGQGPELLIRYENEEAVDDSQLPKDRFSAERLKGVDSTLKIQPAELGDSAVYLCASSFTGLSSGANVLTFGAGSRLTVL.

Written as DNA, the CDR3 is TGTGCCAGCTCACCAATGGGGGGCGGTCAGCCCCAGCATTTT. It translates to CASSPMGGGQPQHF. This chain joins TRBV18 and TRBJ1-5, with D maybe TRBD1 (6 bases). Germline CDR1 reads KGHSH; CDR2 reads LQKENI. This CDR3 has 14 residues. The ends were cut back, 2 bases at V and 6 bases at J, with 11 bases in the middle.

This chain joins TRBV30 and TRBJ2-6; tentative D call: TRBD2 (5 bases). Germline assignment: CDR1 GTSNPN and CDR2 SVGIG (reference sequence). The V end lost 3 bases, the J end lost 2 bases, and 8 bases lay between the germline ends. This CDR3 is 14 amino acids long. CDR3 in DNA: TGTGCCTGGAGAGGACTTCCTGGGGCCAACGTCCTGACTTTC. It is translated as CAWRGLPGANVLTF.

This clone was counted only a few times. The CDR3: CASSTGSQTYEQYF. The CDR3 coding sequence is TGTGCCAGCTCAACAGGGTCCCAAACCTACGAGCAGTACTTC. The chain has TRBV18 and TRBJ2-7; D possibly corresponds to TRBD1 (6 bases). The CDR3 has 14 amino acids. V was clipped by 5 bases and J by 2 bases, with 13 bases between them. Germline-derived CDR1 and CDR2 are KGHSH and LQKENI.

This clone has just a few counts. The V call is TRBV28, the J call TRBJ2-7, with 7 bases identical to TRBD2. The CDR3 totals 15 residues. Germline V CDR1 and CDR2: MDHEN, SYDVKM. Trimming removed 2 bases from V and 3 bases from J; junction bases left unmatched: 7. The CDR3 region is CASSLEGGRVYEQYF. For the CDR3, the DNA is TGTGCCAGCAGTTTAGAAGGCGGGAGAGTCTACGAGCAGTACTTC.

The chain recombines TRBV6-8 with TRBJ2-7; 8 bases line up with TRBD1. The CDR3 consists of 15 residues. The ends lost 5 bases at V and 2 bases at J; junction bases unmatched: 8. From germline, CDR1 is MNHGY and CDR2 SAAAGT. CDR3 protein: CASSPASRGPYEQYF. CDR3 nucleotide sequence: TGTGCCAGCAGTCCTGCTAGCAGGGGGCCCTACGAGCAGTACTTC.

This clone occurred once. V gene TRBV12-5 combines with J gene TRBJ2-2, with D possibly being TRBD1 (5 bases). The CDR3 consists of 13 residues. CDR1 and CDR2 (germline): LGHNT, FRNRAP. CDR3 amino acids: CAGVDTNTGELFF. Written as DNA, the CDR3 is TGTGCCGGTGTGGACACGAACACCGGGGAGCTGTTTTTT.

This clone was detected only a few times. The chain recombines TRBV29-1 with TRBJ2-2; D is unresolved. CDR1 is SQVTM and CDR2 is ANQGSEA in the germline V gene. There are 13 residues in the CDR3. V gave up 5 bases and J gave up 2 bases, with 9 bases separating them. The DNA of the CDR3 is TGCAGCGTTTTGACGGTAAACACCGGGGAGCTGTTTTTT. This codes for CSVLTVNTGELFF.

The rearrangement links TRBV16 to TRBJ1-2; D unclear. Germline V gene lookup returns CDR1 KGHSY and CDR2 FQNENV. V was trimmed by 4 bases and J by 6 bases, leaving 18 bases between them. This CDR3 is built from 15 residues. The CDR3 DNA reads TGTGCCAGCAGCCTTCGGTGGGGTGGAGAGGATGGCTACACCTTC. Translated, it gives CASSLRWGGEDGYTF.

The sample holds a few counts of this clone. J is TRBJ2-5 and V is TRBV11-3, with 7 bases identical to TRBD2. The CDR3 consists of 18 residues. With 1 base clipped from V and 5 bases from J, the junction kept 16 bases outside the gene matches. Germline V gene data show CDR1 as SGHNT and CDR2 as YENEEA. The CDR3 sequence is CASSLGLGSAGRGETQYF. The CDR3 nucleotides are TGTGCCAGCAGCTTAGGTCTCGGGTCAGCGGGACGAGGGGAGACCCAGTACTTC.

There are a few counts of this clone. The chain uses TRBV9 and TRBJ2-5; no firm D call. The CDR3 length is 13 residues. Germline V CDR1 and CDR2: SGDLS, YYNGEE. V dropped 5 bases and J dropped 5 bases, with 13 bases sitting between them. CDR3 in amino acids: CASSEWLRETQYF. The DNA of the CDR3 is TGTGCCAGCAGTGAGTGGCTGCGGGAGACCCAGTACTTC.

This clone occurred a few times. The rearrangement links TRBV9 to TRBJ2-3; D tentatively fits TRBD1 or TRBD2 (5 bases each). Germline values: CDR1 SGDLS, CDR2 YYNGEE. This CDR3 contains 15 residues. Trimming left V 3 bases short and J 4 bases short, with 15 bases between. This CDR3 is CASSGLGESADTQYF. The DNA for the CDR3 is TGTGCCAGCAGCGGTCTGGGGGAATCGGCAGATACGCAGTATTTT. The full variable domain, rest sourced from reference TRBV9 and TRBJ2-3, is DSGVTQTPKHLITATGQRVTLRCSPRSGDLSVYWYQQSLDQGLQFLIQYYNGEERAKGNILERFSAQQFPDLHSELNLSSLELGDSALYFCASSGLGESADTQYFGPGTRLTVL.

This clone was counted at least ten times. This chain joins TRBV7-2 and TRBJ2-4; TRBD1 or TRBD2 may be the D gene (5 bases each). CDR1 and CDR2 from the germline V gene are SGHTA and FQGNSA. The CDR3 consists of 13 residues. The V end lost 6 bases, the J end lost 8 bases, and 14 bases lay between the germline ends. DNA for the CDR3: TGTGCCAGCAGTCGACTCCAGGGAGACATTCAGTACTTC. Encoded protein: CASSRLQGDIQYF.

The chain couples TRBV28 to TRBJ2-3; D may be TRBD2 (6 bases). V was trimmed by 5 bases and J by 3 bases, leaving 6 bases between them. Germline CDR1 and CDR2: MDHEN and SYDVKM. CDR3 size: 12 residues. The CDR3 nucleotides are TGTGCCAGCAGTCGGGGGACAGATACGCAGTATTTT. Its protein is CASSRGTDTQYF.

CDR3 nucleotide sequence: TGTGCCAGCAGTTACTCGATCCAGGGGAAAGATACGCAGTATTTT. This gives the protein CASSYSIQGKDTQYF. This chain connects TRBV6-8 to TRBJ2-3; a possible D gene is TRBD1 (6 bases). This CDR3 comprises 15 residues. V lost 0 bases, J lost 5 bases, and 12 bases lay in between. CDR1 MNHGY and CDR2 SAAAGT come from the germline V gene.

This chain uses TRBV28 with TRBJ2-2; D is unresolved. Trimming cost V 4 bases and J 2 bases, with 20 bases left between them. The V gene's germline CDR1 is MDHEN and CDR2 SYDVKM. The CDR3 sequence is 18 residues long. Written as DNA, the CDR3 is TGTGCCAGCAGTTCGCGCACCATCCGGTTTTCTAACACCGGGGAGCTGTTTTTT. It encodes CASSSRTIRFSNTGELFF.

This clone was seen only a few times. V gene TRBV6-8 combines with J gene TRBJ2-7; D unresolved. CDR3 size: 13 residues. Between the trimmed V and J ends, which lost 6 bases and 3 bases, there was a span of 12 bases. The V gene's germline CDR1 is MNHGY and CDR2 SAAAGT. The CDR3 DNA is TGTGCCAGCAGACTTACCCCCCGCTACGAGCAGTACTTC. This gives the protein CASRLTPRYEQYF.

This clone occurred many times. V is TRBV7-4 and J is TRBJ2-6; D is ambiguous. Looked up from germline, CDR1 is SGHVT and CDR2 is SQSDAQ. The CDR3 is made up of 16 amino acids. V lost 5 bases and J lost 1, with 12 bases in between. The CDR3 here is CASSVPALSGANVLTF. The CDR3 DNA is TGTGCCAGCAGCGTTCCGGCCCTTTCTGGGGCCAACGTCCTGACTTTC.

The CDR3 sequence is CASSIRATVYNEQFF. In nucleotides, the CDR3 is TGTGCCAGCAGTATTCGTGCGACGGTCTACAATGAGCAGTTCTTC. The genes are TRBV28 and TRBJ2-1, with no clear D. CDR1 is MDHEN, CDR2 SYDVKM, per germline. Trimming removed 5 bases from V and 3 bases from J, with 14 bases in between. CDR3 size: 15 residues.

This clone was picked up a small number of times. The chain is built from TRBV6-8 and TRBJ2-5; 8 bases are shared with TRBD2. The CDR3 consists of 13 residues. Germline V gives CDR1 MNHGY, CDR2 SAAAGT. J lost 2 bases, V lost 5 bases, and 1 base had no gene match. This chain's CDR3 is CASSGTRQETQYF. Written as DNA, the CDR3 is TGTGCCAGCAGTGGGACTAGACAAGAGACCCAGTACTTC.

The chain uses TRBV6-8 and TRBJ2-5; no clear D gene. CDR1 is MNHGY and CDR2 is SAAAGT in the germline V gene. V was pared by 7 bases and J by 0 bases, with 15 bases between. The CDR3 extends over 15 amino acids. The CDR3 spells CASTGSQVNQETQYF. For the CDR3, the DNA is TGTGCCAGCACCGGATCTCAGGTGAACCAAGAGACCCAGTACTTC.

The rearrangement uses TRBV19 and TRBJ2-7; D perhaps matches TRBD2 (5 bases). Per germline, CDR1 LNHDA and CDR2 SQIVND (reference sequence). Trimming pared 4 bases from V and 1 base from J, leaving 14 bases between. The CDR3 covers 15 residues. CDR3 nucleotides: TGTGCCAGTAGTAGGGAGTTGGGGAAGTCCTACGAGCAGTACTTC. It translates to CASSRELGKSYEQYF.

The sample holds one count of this clone. The rearrangement links TRBV28 to TRBJ1-3; D unresolved. From germline, CDR1 is MDHEN and CDR2 SYDVKM. V was cut by 4 bases and J by 0 bases, with 13 bases left in between. This CDR3 region has 16 residues. CDR3 bases: TGTGCCAGCAGTTCATACTATATTTCCTCTGGAAACACCATATATTTT. This gives the protein CASSSYYISSGNTIYF. Full variable domain (outside the CDR3, taken from reference TRBV28 and TRBJ1-3): DVKVTQSSRYLVKRTGEKVFLECVQDMDHENMFWYRQDPGLGLRLIYFSYDVKMKEKGDIPEGYSVSREKKERFSLILESASTNQTSMYLCASSSYYISSGNTIYFGEGSWLTVV.